Listed below are T cell receptor beta chains from one sample, sequenced in a study of T cells expressing NK-cell markers. From its re-call of the 5' RACE reads, TCRdb lists each CDR3 protein once, without DNA. The sample has about 380,000 distinct CDR3 sequences. Sample: blood T cells: a sorted CD56 or NKG2C T cell subset, CD4+ or CD8+ T cells, or bulk PBMC T cells (not recorded which). The receptors shown here come from a man aged 18-75 years in good health. Both conserved end residues are part of each CDR3.

>TRBV20-1|TRBJ1-1
CSARDYGTTPSSMNTEAFF
>TRBV2|TRBJ1-6
CASSGSGTYNSPLHF
>TRBV20-1|TRBJ2-3
CSARTTNTQYF
>TRBV5-1|TRBJ2-7
CASSTGHLYEQYF
>TRBV20-1|TRBJ1-2
CSAVDQGANYGYTF
>TRBV12-3/TRBV12-4|TRBJ2-1
CASSLPYYNEQFF
>TRBV3-1|TRBJ2-2
CASSQGTGLPTGELFF
>TRBV11-2|TRBJ2-7
CASSLELAGARSSYEQYF
>TRBV6-5|TRBJ2-1
CASSYGSSGGAMDEQFF
>TRBV12-3/TRBV12-4|TRBJ2-4
CASSQDRGLANIQYF
>TRBV5-5|TRBJ2-5
CASSHGTQETQYF
>TRBV20-1|TRBJ2-3
CSARGPTSGGAGTQYF
>TRBV2|TRBJ1-1
CASTRSQGLSEAFF
>TRBV15|TRBJ2-5
CATSKQSGGGETQYF
>TRBV18|TRBJ2-1
CASSPGAGGYNEQFF
>TRBV18|TRBJ2-5
CASSQYQAREETQYF
>TRBV18|TRBJ2-2
CASSPPRAALIGELFF
>TRBV7-8|TRBJ2-3
CASRTPTVDTQYF
>TRBV30|TRBJ2-1
CAWSAGQTSSLLF
>TRBV7-8|TRBJ2-1
CASSLAGQGVYNEQFF
>TRBV5-8|TRBJ2-2
CASSHYGKTGTGELFF